The present T cell receptor beta chain was sequenced within a study of T-cell memory formation after mild COVID-19. Study-level results: Clones which contracted sat mainly in CM and EM if CD4+, and in EMRA if CD8+.

This clonotype was found a few times. Its antigen remains unknown. MiXCR, applied by TCRdb to the 5' RACE reads, yields one record per CDR3 protein. The sample holds about 560,000 distinct CDR3 sequences, around 15% seen once. The TCR comes from an adult woman who had mild COVID-19 (a few samples of this study predate the infection). Cell type and time point are not known. Specimen: PBMCs or a T cell subset sorted from them (not recorded which).

The CDR3 sequence: CASSLSGQAMTEAFF. The CDR3 DNA follows: TGTGCCAGCAGTTTATCGGGGCAGGCCATGACTGAAGCTTTCTTT. The chain joins TRBV27 to TRBJ1-1; D might be TRBD1 (5 bases). The CDR3 is made up of 15 amino acids. CDR1 is MNHEY, CDR2 SMNVEV, per germline (reference sequence). V dropped 0 bases and J dropped 5 bases, with 13 bases sitting between them.